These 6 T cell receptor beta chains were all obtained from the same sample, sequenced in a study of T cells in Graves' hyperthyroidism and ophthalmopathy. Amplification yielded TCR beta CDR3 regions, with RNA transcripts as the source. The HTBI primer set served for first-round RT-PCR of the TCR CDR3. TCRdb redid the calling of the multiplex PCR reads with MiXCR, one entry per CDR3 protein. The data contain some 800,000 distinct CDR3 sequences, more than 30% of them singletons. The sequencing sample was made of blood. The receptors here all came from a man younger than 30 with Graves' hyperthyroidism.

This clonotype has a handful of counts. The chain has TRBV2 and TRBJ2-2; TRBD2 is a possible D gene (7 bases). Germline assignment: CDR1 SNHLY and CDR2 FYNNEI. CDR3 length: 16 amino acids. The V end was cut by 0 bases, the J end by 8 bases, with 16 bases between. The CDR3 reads CASSEAGGPFRGELFF. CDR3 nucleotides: TGTGCCAGCAGTGAAGCGGGGGGGCCTTTCCGAGGGGAGCTGTTTTTT.

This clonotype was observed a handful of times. The chain's CDR3 is CASKEGPNTGELFF. CDR3 bases: TGTGCCAGTAAAGAAGGGCCAAACACCGGGGAGCTGTTTTTT. The chain joins TRBV19 to TRBJ2-2, with D hard to call. The CDR3 has 14 residues. Trimming removed 7 bases from V and 2 bases from J, with 11 bases in between. From germline, CDR1 is LNHDA and CDR2 SQIVND (reference sequence). The full variable domain, completed using reference TRBV19 and TRBJ2-2, is DGGITQSPKYLFRKEGQNVTLSCEQNLNHDAMYWYRQDPGQGLRLIYYSQIVNDFQKGDIAEGYSVSREKKESFPLTVTSAQKNPTAFYLCASKEGPNTGELFFGEGSRLTVL.

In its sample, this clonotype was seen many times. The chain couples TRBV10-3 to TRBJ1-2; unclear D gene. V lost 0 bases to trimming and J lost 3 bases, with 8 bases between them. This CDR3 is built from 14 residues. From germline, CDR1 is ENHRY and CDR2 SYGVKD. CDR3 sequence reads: CAISESMEYYGYTF. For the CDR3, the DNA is TGTGCCATCAGTGAGTCGATGGAGTACTATGGCTACACCTTC.

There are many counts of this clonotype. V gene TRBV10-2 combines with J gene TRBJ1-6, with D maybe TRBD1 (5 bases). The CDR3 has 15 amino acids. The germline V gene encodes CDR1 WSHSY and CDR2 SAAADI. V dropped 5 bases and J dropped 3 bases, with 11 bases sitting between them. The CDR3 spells CASSHGGDYNSPLHF. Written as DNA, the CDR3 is TGCGCCAGCAGTCACGGGGGAGACTATAATTCACCCCTCCACTTT.

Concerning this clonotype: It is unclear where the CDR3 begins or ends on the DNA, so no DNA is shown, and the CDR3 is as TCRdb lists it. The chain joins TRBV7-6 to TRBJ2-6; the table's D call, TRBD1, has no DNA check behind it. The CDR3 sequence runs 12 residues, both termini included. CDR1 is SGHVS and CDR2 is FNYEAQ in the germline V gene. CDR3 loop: CASSFAGGAEAF.

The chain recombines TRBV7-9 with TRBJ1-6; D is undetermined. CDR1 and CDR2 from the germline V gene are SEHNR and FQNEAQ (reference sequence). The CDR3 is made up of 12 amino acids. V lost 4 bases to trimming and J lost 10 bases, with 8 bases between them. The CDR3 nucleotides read TGTGCCAGCAGCTACGGGGTCTCACCCCTCCACTTT. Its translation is CASSYGVSPLHF.